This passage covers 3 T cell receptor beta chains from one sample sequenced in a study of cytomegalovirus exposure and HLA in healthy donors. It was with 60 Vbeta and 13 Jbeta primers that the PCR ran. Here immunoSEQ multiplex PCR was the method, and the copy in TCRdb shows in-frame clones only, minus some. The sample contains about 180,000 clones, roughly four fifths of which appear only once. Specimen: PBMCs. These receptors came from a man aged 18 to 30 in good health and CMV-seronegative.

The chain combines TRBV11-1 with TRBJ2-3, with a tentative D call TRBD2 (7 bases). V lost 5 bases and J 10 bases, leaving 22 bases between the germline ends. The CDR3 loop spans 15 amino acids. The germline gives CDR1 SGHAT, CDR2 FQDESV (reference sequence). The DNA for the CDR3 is TGTGCCAGCAGCGGGGGGGCGGGAACCTCGGGAGCGCAGTATTTT. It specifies CASSGGAGTSGAQYF.

DNA of the CDR3: TGTGCCAGCAGCCAAGGGAAGGGAGGCTACGAGCAGTACTTC. It codes for CASSQGKGGYEQYF. This chain links TRBV4-2 with TRBJ2-7, with D possibly being TRBD2 (6 bases). CDR1 LGHNA and CDR2 YNFKEQ come from the germline V gene. The CDR3 has 14 residues. V lost 1 base and J lost 3, with 10 bases in between.

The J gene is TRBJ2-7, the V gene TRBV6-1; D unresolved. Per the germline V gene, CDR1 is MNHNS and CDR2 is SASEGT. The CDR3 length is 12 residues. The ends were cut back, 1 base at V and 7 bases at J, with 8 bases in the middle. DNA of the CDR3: TGTGCCAGCAGTGAAGATTCCCCGGAGCAGTACTTC. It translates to CASSEDSPEQYF.